This T cell receptor beta chain appears in the sequencing data of a study of CD8 T cells in ankylosing spondylitis. Study results and limitations: Characteristic of ankylosing spondylitis blood, it appeared, was a TCR beta motif comprising several highly homologous variants. Both synovial fluid and blood in reactive arthritis had previously been reported to carry some motif variants. Significantly higher representation of disease-linked clones was reported for matched ankylosing spondylitis synovial fluid.

This CDR3 spans 12 amino acids. Per the germline V gene, CDR1 is DFQATT and CDR2 is SNEGSKA (reference sequence). Trimming stripped 3 bases from V and 0 bases from J, with 6 bases between. Library preparation for TCR beta used quantitative 5'-RACE with molecular barcodes. TCRdb recomputed calls from the 5' RACE reads with MiXCR, one row per CDR3 protein. This table holds 200,000 to 300,000 distinct CDR3 sequences, under 12% found once. Ten or more counts support this clonotype. The target antigen is unknown. This chain uses TRBV20-1 with TRBJ2-7; D is undetermined. This clonotype originated in a male donor with ankylosing spondylitis or in good health (not recorded which). The sequencing sample was made of blood, either unsorted or a sorted T cell fraction (not recorded which). For the CDR3, the DNA is TGCAGTGCTAGTGACGACTCCTACGAGCAGTACTTC. Its protein product is CSASDDSYEQYF.